This T cell receptor beta chain comes out of a study of cytomegalovirus exposure and HLA in healthy donors (dated by TCRdb to 2015 to 2018). Study-level background: According to an earlier analysis of several hundred of the donors, 150 million to 200 million T cells yielded roughly 110 million unique TCR beta sequences and 276 Gb of sequence data. An early release that covered fewer than 750 HLA-typed donors contained around 330 gigabases of sequencing data and around 85 million unique TCR sequences. The genetic ancestry cluster associated with self-reported Caucasian donors included 81% of the 398 genotyped donors. The study was designed to test whether signatures of past pathogen exposure could be identified by cataloging public T cell receptors. The study profiled the T cell repertoires of under 850 subjects by immunosequencing and related them to cytomegalovirus serostatus. In addition to the first cohort of around 670 subjects, a separate validation cohort of approximately 130 different subjects was used. To predict cytomegalovirus infection status, the study combined high-throughput TCR immunosequencing, statistical association of individual TCRs with disease status, and machine learning. A later analysis re-examined previously published TCR beta repertoires from 610 or so donors and added high-resolution HLA genotyping to investigate patterns of TCR occurrence. Rather than using new phenotypic data, the later analysis identified candidate immune exposures from TCR beta sequences and from how often those sequences occurred across donors. An earlier analysis of several hundred of the donors used high-throughput TCR beta sequencing to judge whether each TCR beta V gene segment behaved as functional or pseudogenic. Donor age, sex, ethnicity and CMV serostatus were compiled alongside the repertoire data. In a later genetic analysis, genome-wide SNP genotypes for about 65% of the roughly 670 donors were used, and that subset was treated as a discovery cohort. Every discovery cohort repertoire had been produced on one sequencing platform. Class I and class II HLA loci were covered by the typing at four-digit resolution. Typing coverage differed by locus: A, B, C, DRB1 and DQB1 were typed in roughly 629-640 donors, DQA1 in about 550, DPA1 in approximately 600, and DPB1 in just under 490. Because of strong linkage in the cohort, 4 to 6 DR-DQ haplotypes were treated as single units for association and clustering. Among about 370 genotyped donors of the cohort, an average of approximately 220,000 unique TCR beta nucleotide sequences was sequenced per donor, of which about 18% were non-productive.

The cohort was made up of hundreds of healthy bone marrow donors. At the time of sampling, all cohort members were nominally healthy, though unrecorded immune exposures were likely present. The donor tested CMV seronegative and was one of the 352 seronegative cohort members. Each donor provided a peripheral blood sample, and peripheral blood mononuclear cells were used for TCR beta sequencing. The Qiagen DNeasy Blood Extraction Kit was used to extract genomic DNA from the blood cell samples. In the case of this clone: Its antigen has not been determined. No base-level quality is on record; no much larger clone is a single base apart.

The germline V gene (reference sequence) yields DFQATT for CDR1 and SNEGSKA for CDR2. From the cysteine through the phenylalanine, the CDR3 covers 11 amino acids. Of all the DNA, just the CDR3 is kept, 33 bases in frame from base 1. The library was prepared using the immunoSEQ multiplex PCR assay. For the multiplex PCR, a mixture combining 60 forward primers for TCR Vbeta segments and 13 reverse primers for TCR Jbeta segments was used. The CDR3 region of rearranged TCR beta genes was amplified from genomic DNA by a multiplex PCR assay. The amplified TCR beta libraries were sequenced on the Illumina HiSeq System as 87-base-pair reads. As for how the authors treated the data: Across the 500 to 700 repertoires, a later analysis counted 80 million or so unique TCR beta chains, some 11 million of which were shared by at least two donors. Raw reads were error-corrected and collapsed into unique sequences by a nearest-neighbor algorithm in which closely related sequences were merged to remove PCR and sequencing errors. CDR3 sequences were aligned to IMGT reference sequences to assign V, D and J gene segments. For a sequence to be retained, a match of at least six nucleotides to both a V gene segment and a J gene segment was required. Rearrangements were called productive when the CDR3 lacked stop codons and stayed in frame with V and J; all others were non-productive. CDR3 was defined by IMGT convention, running from the second conserved V-encoded cysteine to the conserved J-encoded phenylalanine. The earlier analysis of roughly 590 of the donors excluded any sequence lacking an unambiguous match to a single V gene segment. An earlier analysis of almost 600 of the donors classified V segments as functional when productive rearrangements were above 56.7% and as segregating when the standard deviation between donors was above 5%. To diagnose cytomegalovirus status from the catalog of TCR beta chain sequences, a statistical classification framework was built. A later analysis assigned V and J genes by comparing TCR nucleotide sequences with IMGT/GENE-DB human TR gene sequences. In a later analysis, CDR3 sequences and most-parsimonious VDJ recombination scenarios were assigned using the TCRdist pipeline. A later analysis defined each TCR beta chain by its CDR3 amino acid sequence plus V-gene family, and excluded reads lacking a unique V-gene family. A later analysis removed 500 to 600 highly shared, low-generation-probability nucleotide sequences to deal with suspected cross-contamination and a sequencing artifact. In a later analysis, a clonal expansion index for each public chain was calculated from normalized within-repertoire ranks of inferred template counts. A later analysis computed generation probabilities with a VDJ recombination model fitted to out-of-frame rearrangements, and checked the results against IGoR. In a later analysis, hypergeometric tests were used to score TCR-TCR, TCR-HLA and TCR-CMV co-occurrence, with a repertoire-size bias correction applied to TCR pairs. In a later analysis, false discovery rates were estimated by permuting HLA or CMV assignments 20 times. In a later analysis, co-occurring TCRs were grouped using DBSCAN, and TCRdist sequence similarity was added for clustering within HLA-allele-positive subsets. Repertoires with fewer than 30,000 or more than 120,000 public chains were left out of co-occurrence clustering, as were a handful of repertoires with anomalous nucleotide sharing. The clones in this table, taken by TCRdb from immuneACCESS, are in-frame only. Not every clone is retained; where verified, under half of the shortfall comes from an unresolved V gene, and the cause of the rest is unknown. That table gives V, J and clone size, and the DNA gave D and trimming. This sample has approximately 190,000 clones in its table, and roughly 80% of those were observed once. The ten most abundant clones make up 3.5% to 4% of the sample.

The investigation overall reported the following: Because counts were too low, 15 or so rarely observed V segments, including chromosome 9 orphons, were excluded from the earlier analysis of around 640 of the donors. In an earlier analysis of approximately 590 of the donors, most TCR beta V segments appeared in productive rearrangements about 90% or about 30% of the time, broadly matching IMGT annotations. A later analysis found that HLA-associated TCR beta chains were more clonally expanded and had lower generation probabilities than equally common non-associated chains. A later genetic analysis associated a missense DCLRE1C variant with V-gene and J-gene trimming of TCR beta chains, and an independent cohort replicated the association. Across donors, most TCR sequences were observed very rarely, whereas some public TCRs were present in many individuals. Strong co-occurrence of HLA alleles, especially DR and DQ, made assigning TCR associations to individual alleles difficult. Roughly uniform sequencing depth across donors was assumed in presence/absence analyses, although this assumption may not hold. In vitro tests confirmed that three of the cytomegalovirus-associated TCR beta chains recognize cytomegalovirus antigens. A cluster of highly shared sequence variants was judged likely to represent a technical artifact of the sequencing pipeline. Some IMGT-functional V segments, including TRBV6-2 and TRBV6-3, could not be told apart with the 87-base-pair reads, so those segments were excluded. The only immune exposure information available for the cohort was CMV serostatus. Specific HLA alleles were associated with over 15,000 TCR beta sequences at a false discovery rate of 0.05 in a later analysis. Most CMV-associated TCR beta chains appeared to be HLA-restricted in a later analysis, and the HLA associations seemed to be driven largely by CMV exposure. In the study, some 160 TCR beta chains were listed as associated with cytomegalovirus. Linkage disequilibrium might explain the correlated functional status among segregating V segments, but an unknown experimental factor could not be ruled out. Because HLA typing was unavailable for some donors at each locus, only the typed subset was used in association tests. This cohort had only TCR beta chains sequenced, and the lack of alpha or paired-chain data limited which features could be detected. Compared with the roughly 700-donor mean, donors in an Asian-associated ancestry cluster had fewer N-insertions in productive TCRs, according to a later genetic analysis. According to a later analysis, TCR association rates differed among HLA loci, with DRB1 alleles showing the most associated TCRs and HLA-C alleles showing the fewest. According to the authors, the approach could potentially be generalized to other disease states and immunological phenotypes. A further reported finding was that TCR beta sequences accurately predicted the HLA-A and HLA-B alleles for most subjects in the first cohort. A later analysis reported that several top co-occurrence clusters appeared linked to parvovirus B19, influenza, CMV and Epstein-Barr virus. The classifier was reported to diagnose cytomegalovirus status with high specificity and sensitivity in both the original and validation cohorts.

The source is a man in his fifties or sixties in good health and CMV-seronegative. Sequencing was done on a sample of PBMCs. This receptor chain uses TRBV20-1 and TRBJ1-2; too little of a D gene remains to name it. Here is the DNA: TGCAGCGGGGTCGACCTGGATGGCTACACCTTC. This gives the protein CSGVDLDGYTF.